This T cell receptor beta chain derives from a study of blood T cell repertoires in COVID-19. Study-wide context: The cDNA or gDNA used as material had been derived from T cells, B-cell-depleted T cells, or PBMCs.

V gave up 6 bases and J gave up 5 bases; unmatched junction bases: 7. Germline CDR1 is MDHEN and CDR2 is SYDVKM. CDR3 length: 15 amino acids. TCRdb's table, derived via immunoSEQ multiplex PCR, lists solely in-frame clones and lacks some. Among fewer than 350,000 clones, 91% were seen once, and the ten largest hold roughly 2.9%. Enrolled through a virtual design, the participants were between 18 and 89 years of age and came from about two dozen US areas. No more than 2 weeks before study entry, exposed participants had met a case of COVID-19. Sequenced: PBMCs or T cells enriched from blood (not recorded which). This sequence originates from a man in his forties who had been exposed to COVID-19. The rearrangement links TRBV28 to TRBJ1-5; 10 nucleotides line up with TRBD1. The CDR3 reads CASSDGQGVDQPQHF. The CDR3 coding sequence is TGTGCCAGCAGCGACGGACAGGGGGTTGATCAGCCCCAGCATTTT. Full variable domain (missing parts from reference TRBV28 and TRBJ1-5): DVKVTQSSRYLVKRTGEKVFLECVQDMDHENMFWYRQDPGLGLRLIYFSYDVKMKEKGDIPEGYSVSREKKERFSLILESASTNQTSMYLCASSDGQGVDQPQHFGDGTRLSIL.